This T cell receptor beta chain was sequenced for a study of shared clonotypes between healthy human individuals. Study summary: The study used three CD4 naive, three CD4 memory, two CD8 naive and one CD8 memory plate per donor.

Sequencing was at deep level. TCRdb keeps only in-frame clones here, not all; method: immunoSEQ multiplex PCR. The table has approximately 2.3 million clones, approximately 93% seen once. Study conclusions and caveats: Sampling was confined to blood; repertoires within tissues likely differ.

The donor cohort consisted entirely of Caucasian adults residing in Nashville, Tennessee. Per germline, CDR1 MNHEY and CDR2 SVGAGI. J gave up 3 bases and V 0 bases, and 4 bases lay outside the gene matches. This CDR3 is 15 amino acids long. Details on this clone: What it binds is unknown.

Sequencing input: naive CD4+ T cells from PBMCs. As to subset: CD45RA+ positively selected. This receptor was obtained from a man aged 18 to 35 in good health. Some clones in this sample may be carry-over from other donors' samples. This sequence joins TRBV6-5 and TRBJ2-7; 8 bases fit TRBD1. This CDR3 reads CASSYSTGGYYEQYF. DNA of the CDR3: TGTGCCAGCAGTTACTCAACAGGGGGTTACTACGAGCAGTACTTC.